This passage covers 9 T cell receptor beta chains from one sample sequenced in a study of cytomegalovirus exposure and HLA in healthy donors. With 60 Vbeta and 13 Jbeta primers, the PCR was carried out. TCRdb's copy holds only in-frame clones and misses some; the assay was immunoSEQ multiplex PCR. The sample shows 150,000 or so clones, 8.5% to 10% of them seen only once. The material sequenced was PBMCs. These receptors all stem from a man aged 50 to 59 in good health and CMV-seronegative.

The rearrangement links TRBV6-5 to TRBJ2-7; possibly TRBD2 for D (6 bases). Germline V lookup: CDR1 MNHEY, CDR2 SVGAGI. Trimming pared 2 bases from V and 2 bases from J, leaving 13 bases between. This CDR3 region has 15 residues. The CDR3 DNA sequence: TGTGCCAGCAGTTACGCGGCGGGGCCTACCTACGAGCAGTACTTC. It is translated as CASSYAAGPTYEQYF.

Regarding this clone: The identical CDR3 is also encoded by other nucleotide sequences in the sample. This rearrangement joins TRBV19 to TRBJ2-2; 8 nucleotides line up with TRBD2. Germline V gene sequence: CDR1 LNHDA, CDR2 SQIVND (reference sequence). The CDR3 consists of 14 residues. V lost 7 bases and J lost 2; bases outside the gene matches: 3. CDR3 coding DNA: TGTGCCAGTACGGGGGGGACCAACACCGGGGAGCTGTTTTTT. It yields the protein CASTGGTNTGELFF.

J is TRBJ1-3 and V is TRBV5-1; D not resolved. The V gene's germline CDR1 is SGHRS and CDR2 YFSETQ. Trimming took 0 bases from V and 2 from J, leaving 9 bases between them. The CDR3 totals 15 residues. CDR3 nucleotides: TGCGCCAGCAGCTTGGACGGGAATACTGGAAACACCATATATTTT. This sequence encodes CASSLDGNTGNTIYF. The entire variable domain, with the rest obtained from reference TRBV5-1 and TRBJ1-3, is as follows: KAGVTQTPRYLIKTRGQQVTLSCSPISGHRSVSWYQQTPGQGLQFLFEYFSETQRNKGNFPGRFSGRQFSNSRSEMNVSTLELGDSALYLCASSLDGNTGNTIYFGEGSWLTVV.

This clone was counted only a few times. This chain connects TRBV30 to TRBJ2-7; 8 bases agree with TRBD1. The CDR3 runs 14 residues. V shed 3 bases, J shed 5 bases, and the junction held 9 bases outside the gene matches. The germline V gene encodes CDR1 GTSNPN and CDR2 SVGIG (reference sequence). This CDR3 reads CAWRDGQGLDEQYF. CDR3 nucleotides: TGTGCCTGGAGGGATGGACAGGGACTTGACGAGCAGTACTTC.

This clone has a handful of counts. The rearrangement links TRBV6-1 to TRBJ2-7; 8 positions match TRBD1. The junction had 7 bases not matched to a gene; V was cut back by 4 bases and J by 2 bases. CDR3 length equals 15 residues. CDR1 is MNHNS and CDR2 is SASEGT in the germline V gene. The DNA of the CDR3 is TGTGCCAGCAGTGTCAGGGACAGGCATACCTACGAGCAGTACTTC. Translating gives CASSVRDRHTYEQYF.

This clone was counted only a few times. The chain carries TRBV2 and TRBJ2-5, with 8 bases that match TRBD2. The length of the CDR3 is 18 residues. The J segment lost 4 bases and the V segment lost 7 bases, leaving 20 bases of the junction unmatched. Per the germline V gene, CDR1 is SNHLY and CDR2 is FYNNEI. Here the CDR3 DNA reads TGTGCCAGCAACCCTTTAGGGACTAGGGCTGGGTCGGGAGAGACCCAGTACTTC. This encodes CASNPLGTRAGSGETQYF.

The chain combines TRBV5-4 with TRBJ2-7; 10 bases fit TRBD1. Germline V gene data show CDR1 as SGHNT and CDR2 as YYREEE (reference sequence). The CDR3 length is 17 residues. Germline trimming cut 2 bases from V and 4 bases from J; bases unmatched to any gene: 12. The CDR3 reads CASSLPPVGQGTYEQYF. The DNA of the CDR3 is TGTGCCAGCAGCTTACCACCGGTGGGACAGGGGACATACGAGCAGTACTTC. The complete variable domain, with remaining parts taken from reference TRBV5-4 and TRBJ2-7, reads ETGVTQSPTHLIKTRGQQVTLRCSSQSGHNTVSWYQQALGQGPQFIFQYYREEENGRGNFPPRFSGLQFPNYSSELNVNALELDDSALYLCASSLPPVGQGTYEQYFGPGTRLTVT.

Only a few counts were recorded for this clone. The chain combines TRBV4-2 with TRBJ1-1, with D possibly TRBD1 on 6 matching bases. Germline V CDR1 and CDR2: LGHNA, YNFKEQ. V lost 1 base and J lost 5, with 20 bases in between. This CDR3 contains 17 residues. CDR3: CASSQAAEGGRGTEAFF. Here the CDR3 DNA reads TGTGCCAGCAGCCAAGCTGCAGAGGGGGGGAGAGGGACTGAAGCTTTCTTT.

This clone was counted a few times. The rearrangement uses TRBV12-2 and TRBJ1-6; whether TRBD1, the table's D call, matches the DNA was not checked. TRBV12-2 corresponds to a pseudogene. CDR3 size: 15 residues. Here the CDR3 DNA reads TGTGCAAGTCGCAAAGAGGGGGTAGTGAGTTCACCCCTCCACTTT. It yields the protein CASRKEGVVSSPLHF.